This passage covers 21 T cell receptor beta chains from one sample sequenced in a study of OX40 agonist ivuxolimab in advanced cancers. TCRdb's table, derived via immunoSEQ multiplex PCR, lists solely in-frame clones and lacks some. The sample lists roughly 92,000 clones; about 84% were seen once. The sample consisted of CD4+ or CD8+ T cells sorted from blood, taken in a trial of the OX40 agonist ivuxolimab. The receptors originated from an adult with an advanced solid tumor such as melanoma, head and neck, liver or kidney cancer.

This sequence joins TRBV7-9 and TRBJ2-1; 7 nucleotides align to TRBD2. This CDR3 has 14 residues. The ends lost 4 bases at V and 6 bases at J; junction bases unmatched: 6. Germline CDR1 and CDR2: SEHNR and FQNEAQ (reference sequence). The CDR3: CASSSPGLPNEQFF. The DNA for the CDR3 is TGTGCCAGCAGCTCCCCGGGACTACCCAATGAGCAGTTCTTC. Variable domain in full (rest from reference TRBV7-9 and TRBJ2-1): DTGVSQNPRHKITKRGQNVTFRCDPISEHNRLYWYRQTLGQGPEFLTYFQNEAQLEKSRLLSDRFSAERPKGSFSTLEIQRTEQGDSAMYLCASSSPGLPNEQFFGPGTRLTVL.

This clone was picked up one time. The chain is built from TRBV7-9 and TRBJ2-7; TRBD2 aligns across 7 bases. CDR1 SEHNR and CDR2 FQNEAQ come from the germline V gene (reference sequence). The CDR3 has 15 residues. V was pared by 5 bases and J by 3 bases, with 10 bases of the junction left unmatched. In DNA form, the CDR3 reads TGTGCCAGCAGCGGGGGACTAACTTGGAGCTACGAGCAGTACTTC. Its protein product is CASSGGLTWSYEQYF. Full variable domain (outside the CDR3, taken from reference TRBV7-9 and TRBJ2-7): DTGVSQNPRHKITKRGQNVTFRCDPISEHNRLYWYRQTLGQGPEFLTYFQNEAQLEKSRLLSDRFSAERPKGSFSTLEIQRTEQGDSAMYLCASSGGLTWSYEQYFGPGTRLTVT.

This chain uses TRBV7-8 with TRBJ1-2, with 9 bases identical to TRBD1. The CDR3 is made up of 14 amino acids. CDR1 is SGHVS and CDR2 is FQNEAQ in the germline V gene. V shed 2 bases and J 7 bases; nucleotides not matched to a gene: 5. In nucleotides, the CDR3 is TGTGCCAGCAGCTTAAGTGAGACAGGGGGTGGCTACACCTTC. Translation: CASSLSETGGGYTF.

This rearrangement joins TRBV7-2 to TRBJ2-1, with 8 nucleotides matching TRBD1. CDR3 length: 18 amino acids. V was pared by 1 base and J by 4 bases, with 12 bases of the junction left unmatched. CDR1 SGHTA and CDR2 FQGNSA come from the germline V gene. The CDR3, as DNA: TGTGCCAGCAGCTTAGACACCACCGGGACAGGTTTGTACAATGAGCAGTTCTTC. It specifies CASSLDTTGTGLYNEQFF. Full variable domain (remainder filled in from reference TRBV7-2 and TRBJ2-1): GAGVSQSPSNKVTEKGKDVELRCDPISGHTALYWYRQSLGQGLEFLIYFQGNSAPDKSGLPSDRFSAERTGGSVSTLTIQRTQQEDSAVYLCASSLDTTGTGLYNEQFFGPGTRLTVL.

This rearrangement joins TRBV19 to TRBJ1-3, with 7 bases identical to TRBD1. V was clipped by 8 bases and J by 4 bases; unmatched bases: 5. CDR1 is LNHDA, CDR2 SQIVND, per germline (reference sequence). The CDR3 sequence is 13 residues long. The CDR3 nucleotides are TGTGCCAGTTGGACAGGAGGGGGAAACACCATATATTTT. Encoded protein: CASWTGGGNTIYF. The full variable domain, in which reference TRBV19 and TRBJ1-3 provide the parts outside the CDR3, is DGGITQSPKYLFRKEGQNVTLSCEQNLNHDAMYWYRQDPGQGLRLIYYSQIVNDFQKGDIAEGYSVSREKKESFPLTVTSAQKNPTAFYLCASWTGGGNTIYFGEGSWLTVV.

This clone was seen a single time. V is TRBV4-1 and J is TRBJ2-7; a weak D match, TRBD1 (6 bases). Trimming stripped 1 base from V and 1 base from J, with 17 bases between. The CDR3 runs 17 residues. Germline V gives CDR1 MGHRA, CDR2 YSYEKL. The CDR3 nucleotides are TGCGCCAGCAGCCAAGTGAGCACAGGGCTCGGGTCCTACGAGCAGTACTTC. Amino acids: CASSQVSTGLGSYEQYF.

The genes are TRBV4-2 and TRBJ2-3; D not resolved. This CDR3 spans 14 amino acids. The V and J ends lost 1 base and 2 bases respectively, with 7 bases between them. Germline assignment: CDR1 LGHNA and CDR2 YNFKEQ. The CDR3 reads CASSQVFDTDTQYF. CDR3 in DNA: TGTGCCAGCAGCCAAGTTTTCGACACAGATACGCAGTATTTT.

This clone was counted between two and nine times. The chain combines TRBV2 with TRBJ1-6, with 7 bases identical to TRBD1. Unmatched junction bases numbered 7, after V lost 3 bases and J lost 8 bases. Germline CDR1 SNHLY, CDR2 FYNNEI. This CDR3 comprises 15 residues. The CDR3 here is CASSETTGPDSPLHF. The CDR3, as DNA: TGTGCCAGCAGTGAGACGACAGGGCCAGATTCACCCCTCCACTTT.

This chain connects TRBV7-2 to TRBJ2-5; 9 bases fit TRBD1. CDR3 size: 17 residues. Germline CDR1 and CDR2: SGHTA and FQGNSA. V shed 5 bases and J 1 base; nucleotides not matched to a gene: 11. The CDR3 DNA is TGTGCCAGCAGCCCACTGGGACAGGGAATAATCCAAGAGACCCAGTACTTC. Translation: CASSPLGQGIIQETQYF.

The chain links TRBV9 to TRBJ2-1; 7 nucleotides agree with TRBD2. Germline V gene sequence: CDR1 SGDLS, CDR2 YYNGEE. This CDR3 comprises 17 residues. Losses at the gene ends were 0 bases for V and 0 bases for J; bases not matched to a gene: 6. The chain's CDR3 is CASSVAREVLSYNEQFF. The CDR3 DNA is TGTGCCAGCAGCGTAGCTCGGGAGGTACTCTCCTACAATGAGCAGTTCTTC. The full variable domain, in which reference TRBV9 and TRBJ2-1 provide the parts outside the CDR3, is DSGVTQTPKHLITATGQRVTLRCSPRSGDLSVYWYQQSLDQGLQFLIQYYNGEERAKGNILERFSAQQFPDLHSELNLSSLELGDSALYFCASSVAREVLSYNEQFFGPGTRLTVL.

The chain combines TRBV7-3 with TRBJ2-3, with D maybe TRBD1 (6 bases). V lost 1 base, J lost 5 bases, and 13 bases lay in between. Germline CDR1 and CDR2: SGHTA and FQGTGA. The CDR3 contains 15 residues. The chain's CDR3 is CASSLRGGAGDTQYF. The CDR3 DNA reads as TGTGCCAGCAGCTTAAGAGGGGGAGCAGGAGATACGCAGTATTTT.

The chain is built from TRBV30 and TRBJ2-7; 15 bases fit TRBD2. In germline, CDR1 is GTSNPN, CDR2 SVGIG (reference sequence). The CDR3 covers 19 residues. Trimming at V came to 2 bases and at J to 7 bases, leaving 18 bases not matched to a gene. CDR3 sequence: CAWSPLMWGLAGGPGEQYF. In DNA form, the CDR3 reads TGTGCCTGGAGTCCCCTTATGTGGGGACTAGCGGGGGGCCCGGGGGAGCAGTACTTC.

The chain carries TRBV7-9 and TRBJ2-5; D remains ambiguous. This CDR3 contains 15 residues. Trimming pared 6 bases from V and 1 base from J, leaving 15 bases between. Germline assignment: CDR1 SEHNR and CDR2 FQNEAQ (reference sequence). The CDR3 DNA sequence: TGTGCCAGCAGTAAACCCCGGAGCCTCCAAGAGACCCAGTACTTC. It yields the protein CASSKPRSLQETQYF.

The CDR3 loop reads CASISRTDNTEAFF. The CDR3 DNA is TGTGCCAGCATCTCACGGACGGACAACACTGAAGCTTTCTTT. V is TRBV2 and J is TRBJ1-1; D uncertain. Germline CDR1 reads SNHLY; CDR2 reads FYNNEI. Trimming took 7 bases from V and 2 from J, leaving 14 bases between them. The CDR3 totals 14 residues.

The chain carries TRBV11-2 and TRBJ1-1; no clear D gene. This CDR3 has 13 amino acids. Trimming shortened V by 0 bases and J by 3 bases, and 5 bases separated the two germline ends. The germline V gene encodes CDR1 SGHAT and CDR2 FQNNGV. CDR3 protein: CASSLESDTEAFF. CDR3 in DNA: TGTGCCAGCAGCTTAGAGTCGGACACTGAAGCTTTCTTT.

The rearrangement uses TRBV7-8 and TRBJ2-7; TRBD1 matches at 8 bases. There are 14 residues in the CDR3. J lost 7 bases, V lost 5 bases, and 10 bases had no gene match. Per the germline V gene, CDR1 is SGHVS and CDR2 is FQNEAQ. For the CDR3, the DNA is TGTGCCAGCAGCGTACTGACAGGGGCTTATGAGCAGTACTTC. Its protein product is CASSVLTGAYEQYF.

The J gene is TRBJ1-1, the V gene TRBV5-1; D perhaps matches TRBD1 (6 bases). The CDR3 contains 16 residues. Trimming stripped 4 bases from V and 0 bases from J, with 16 bases between. Germline V gene lookup returns CDR1 SGHRS and CDR2 YFSETQ. The CDR3 DNA reads as TGCGCCAGCAGCCCTGGAAGGGGGGCCATGAACACTGAAGCTTTCTTT. It yields the protein CASSPGRGAMNTEAFF.

The chain employs TRBV2 and TRBJ1-1; D gene unclear. Trimming stripped 1 base from V and 1 base from J, with 16 bases between. This CDR3 has 17 residues. Germline V CDR1 and CDR2: SNHLY, FYNNEI. CDR3 residues: CASSEVASGVKNTEAFF. The CDR3 DNA reads as TGTGCCAGCAGTGAAGTCGCAAGTGGGGTCAAGAACACTGAAGCTTTCTTT.

A single count supports this clone. The chain combines TRBV25-1 with TRBJ1-2; TRBD1 aligns across 7 bases. The CDR3 is 17 residues long. The V gene end was trimmed by 5 bases and the J gene end by 3 bases; junction bases not matched to a gene: 15. Germline CDR1 and CDR2: MGHDK and SYGVNS. The CDR3, as DNA: TGTGCCAGCAGTACCCGATACCCCCCCGACAGGGACTATGGCTACACCTTC. It specifies CASSTRYPPDRDYGYTF.

The chain carries TRBV19 and TRBJ2-1, with 7 positions matching TRBD2. CDR3 length: 14 amino acids. Trimming removed 4 bases from V and 5 bases from J; junction bases left unmatched: 5. The germline gives CDR1 LNHDA, CDR2 SQIVND (reference sequence). CDR3 residues: CASSSVGGNNEQFF. The CDR3 nucleotides are TGTGCCAGTAGTAGTGTGGGGGGGAACAATGAGCAGTTCTTC.

This chain connects TRBV19 to TRBJ2-3, with 8 bases identical to TRBD1. The CDR3 sequence is 14 residues long. V lost 9 bases to trimming and J lost 1 base; unmatched junction nucleotides: 6. CDR1 is LNHDA and CDR2 is SQIVND in the germline V gene (reference sequence). CDR3 coding DNA: TGTGCCAGCTCCGGACAGGGTGGCACAGATACGCAGTATTTT. Its protein product is CASSGQGGTDTQYF.